This TCR beta chain originates from a study of CD8 T cells in ankylosing spondylitis (dated by TCRdb to about 2017). About the study as a whole: To find TCR variants linked to disease, the study profiled T cell receptor beta repertoires in ankylosing spondylitis patients and healthy donors. The whole study cohort included roughly 110 healthy donors and 20 to 25 ankylosing spondylitis patients. Samples of peripheral blood were taken, and for ankylosing spondylitis patients, synovial fluid was collected as well.

This clonotype was found many times. The specificity of this receptor is unknown. Per-nucleotide qualities are absent, and no much larger clonotype sits a single base away. TCRdb lists the instrument as Illumina HiSeq 2500. Quantitative 5'-RACE with molecular barcodes was the method used to prepare the TCR beta libraries. The authors' analysis ran thus. To identify disease-linked TCR variants, a new computational method was used, one built on a probabilistic model of VDJ rearrangement. The public reads were run again by TCRdb, first through fastp at Q25 and then through MiXCR, and only productive beta chains were kept. Entries are consolidated by CDR3 protein sequence, retaining the most common genes and DNA. TCRdb's processing, not the authors', yielded these V and J calls. This sample has around 130,000 distinct CDR3 sequences in its table, and 7% of those were observed once. Together, the top ten hold 9.5% to 15% of the sample.

The CDR3 sequence holds 16 residues, the cysteine and phenylalanine included. Just CDR3 DNA is preserved here, 48 bases in frame from base 1. The germline V gene encodes CDR1 ENHRY and CDR2 SYGVKD. Here V drops 6 bases and J drops 8 bases, and the junction holds 8 bases not matched to any gene. The paper's findings and limits, for the study overall: The disease-linked clones had a CD8+ phenotype and were found at relatively low frequencies in peripheral blood. Some of the motif variants had been reported before in the synovial fluid and blood of reactive arthritis patients, a finding that suggests common disease-initiation mechanisms. A TCR beta motif of eight highly homologous amino acid variants appeared characteristic of blood from ankylosing spondylitis patients. Significant enrichment of the disease-linked clones was reported in matched synovial fluid samples from ankylosing spondylitis patients.

The sequencing input was blood, either unsorted or a sorted T cell fraction (not recorded which). Recombination joined TRBV10-3 with TRBJ2-1; the central 15 bases match TRBD2. The source of this sequence is a male donor with ankylosing spondylitis or in good health (not recorded which). The sequenced DNA: TGTGCCATCAGCTGGACTAGCGGGGGGGGGGGCGATGAGCAGTTCTTC. The resulting protein is CAISWTSGGGGDEQFF.